The rows below give T cell receptor beta chains drawn from one sample of a study of regulatory T cells in long-lasting Graves disease. TCRdb reprocessed the multiplex PCR reads via MiXCR and lists one record per CDR3 protein. Found here are 450,000 to 500,000 distinct CDR3 sequences, around 16% of them singletons; the top ten hold approximately 12%. In addition, the sample was reused for a study of T cells in Graves' hyperthyroidism and ophthalmopathy.

Sequencing was performed on peripheral blood mononuclear cells (PBMCs), taken at new diagnosis, from a patient treated with antithyroid drugs. These receptors all stem from a man aged 40-50 years with Graves disease. The CDR3 runs from the conserved cysteine through the conserved F or W. The D gene is left open where the match is weak. Size values are once, few and many counts, or a class for expanded clones, and some rows have none.

cdr3_length	d_call	v_call	clone_size	j_call	cdr3_aa	cdr3_nt
14	TRBD1	TRBV16	.	TRBJ1-6	CASSLTGGDSPLHF	TGTGCCAGCAGCCTGACAGGGGGTGATTCACCCCTCCACTTT
14	.	TRBV28	many	TRBJ2-5	CASRPERTFQGGYF	TGTGCCAGCAGGCCGGAGAGAACCTTCCAAGGGGGGTACTTC
14	.	TRBV20-1	.	TRBJ2-6	CSALRDSGANVLTF	TGCAGTGCTCTTAGGGACTCTGGGGCCAACGTCCTGACTTTC
15	TRBD1	TRBV27	.	TRBJ1-2	CASSAGGLFLYGYTF	TGTGCCAGCAGTGCAGGGGGCCTCTTCCTTTATGGCTACACCTTC
8	.	TRBV20-1	few	TRBJ2-1	CSPIGQFF	TGCAGTCCAATTGGTCAGTTCTTC
16	.	TRBV24-1	.	TRBJ2-7	CATSDPTAGRGDEQYF	TGTGCCACCAGTGACCCAACGGCGGGGCGGGGTGACGAGCAGTACTTC
13	TRBD2	TRBV2	.	TRBJ2-1	CASLVAGLDEQFF	TGTGCCAGCCTGGTAGCGGGATTGGATGAGCAGTTCTTC
18	TRBD2	TRBV11-2	once	TRBJ2-5	CASSAATGTSGSRETQYF	TGTGCCAGCAGTGCAGCAACCGGGACTAGCGGGAGCCGGGAGACCCAGTACTTC
15	TRBD2	TRBV9	many	TRBJ2-7	CASSVGLAGVYEQYF	TGTGCCAGCAGCGTAGGACTAGCGGGGGTTTACGAGCAGTACTTC
14	.	TRBV28	many	TRBJ2-7	CASSRPGWGREQYF	TGTGCCAGCAGTCGCCCGGGATGGGGTAGGGAGCAGTACTTC
14	.	TRBV12-5	few	TRBJ1-1	CASGLVGENTEAFF	TGTGCTAGTGGTTTGGTTGGAGAGAACACTGAAGCTTTCTTT